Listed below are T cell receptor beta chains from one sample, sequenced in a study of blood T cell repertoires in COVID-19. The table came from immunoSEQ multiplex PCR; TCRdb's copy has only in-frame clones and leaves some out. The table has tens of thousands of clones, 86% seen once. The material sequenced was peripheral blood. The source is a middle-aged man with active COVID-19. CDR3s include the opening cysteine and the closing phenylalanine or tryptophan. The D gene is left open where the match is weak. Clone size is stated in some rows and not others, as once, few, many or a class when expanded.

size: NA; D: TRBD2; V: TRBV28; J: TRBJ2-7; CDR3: CASRSLAGGPYEQYF; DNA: TGTGCCAGCAGATCACTAGCGGGAGGACCATACGAGCAGTACTTC
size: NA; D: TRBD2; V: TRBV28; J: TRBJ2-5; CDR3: CASSLRLAGRGGETQYF; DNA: TGTGCCAGCAGTTTGAGGCTAGCGGGGAGGGGAGGGGAGACCCAGTACTTC
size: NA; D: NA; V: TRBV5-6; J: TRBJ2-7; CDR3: CASSLVSRGEQYF; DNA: TGTGCCAGCAGCTTGGTGTCCAGGGGCGAGCAGTACTTC
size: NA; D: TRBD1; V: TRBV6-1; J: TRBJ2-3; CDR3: CASSARWGQGVTDTQYF; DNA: TGTGCCAGCAGTGCACGATGGGGACAGGGTGTCACAGATACGCAGTATTTT
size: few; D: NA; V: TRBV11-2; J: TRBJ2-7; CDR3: CASIPYTDRFDEQYF; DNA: TGTGCCAGCATTCCTTACACCGACAGGTTCGACGAGCAGTACTTC
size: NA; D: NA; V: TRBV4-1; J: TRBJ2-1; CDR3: CASSQEWAVYNEQFF; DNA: TGCGCCAGCAGCCAAGAGTGGGCAGTCTACAATGAGCAGTTCTTC
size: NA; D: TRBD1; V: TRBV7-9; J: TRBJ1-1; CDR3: CASSSGQHTEAFF; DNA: TGTGCCAGCAGCTCGGGACAGCACACTGAAGCTTTCTTT
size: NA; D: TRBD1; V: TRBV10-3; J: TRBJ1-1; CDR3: CAISEPSTGGTEAFF; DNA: TGTGCCATCAGTGAGCCTTCAACAGGGGGGACTGAAGCTTTCTTT
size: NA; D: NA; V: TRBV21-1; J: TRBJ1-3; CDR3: CASKPRRTVVGNTIYF; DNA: TGTGCCAGCAAACCTCGGCGGACAGTCGTTGGAAACACCATATATTTT
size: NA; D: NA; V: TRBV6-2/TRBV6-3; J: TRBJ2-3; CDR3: CASSYSIVDTQYF; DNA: TGTGCCAGCAGTTACTCTATTGTCGATACGCAGTATTTT
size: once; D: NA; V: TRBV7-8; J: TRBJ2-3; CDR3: CASSSRITQRGSGTQYF; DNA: TGTGCCAGCAGCTCCCGAATCACGCAAAGGGGCTCAGGTACGCAGTATTTT
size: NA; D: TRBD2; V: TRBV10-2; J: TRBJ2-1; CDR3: CASRLTSGRGQFF; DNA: TGCGCCAGCAGGCTGACTAGCGGGAGAGGGCAGTTCTTC
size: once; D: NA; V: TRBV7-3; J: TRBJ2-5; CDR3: CASSKPGETQYF; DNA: TGTGCCAGCAGCAAGCCGGGGGAGACCCAGTACTTC
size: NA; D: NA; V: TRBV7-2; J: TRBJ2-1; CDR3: CASSLGRVWGEQFF; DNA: TGTGCCAGCAGCTTAGGTAGGGTTTGGGGCGAGCAGTTCTTC
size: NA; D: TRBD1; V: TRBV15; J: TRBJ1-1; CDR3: CATSSPRTGHREAFF; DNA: TGTGCCACCAGCAGCCCCCGGACAGGGCATCGGGAAGCTTTCTTT
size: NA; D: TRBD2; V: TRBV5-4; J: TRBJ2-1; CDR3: CASSNGLAGVGNEQFF; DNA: TGTGCCAGCAGCAACGGACTAGCGGGAGTAGGGAATGAGCAGTTCTTC
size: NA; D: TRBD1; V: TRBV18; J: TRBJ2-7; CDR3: CASSSNRGSSYEQYF; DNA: TGTGCCAGCTCTAGTAACAGGGGATCCTCCTACGAGCAGTACTTC
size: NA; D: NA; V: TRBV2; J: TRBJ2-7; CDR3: CASSGGPGGTYYEQYF; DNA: TGTGCCAGCAGTGGGGGTCCAGGCGGGACCTATTACGAGCAGTACTTC
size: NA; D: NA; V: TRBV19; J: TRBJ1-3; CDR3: CASSWAPRNTIYF; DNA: TGTGCCAGTAGTTGGGCTCCCCGAAACACCATATATTTT
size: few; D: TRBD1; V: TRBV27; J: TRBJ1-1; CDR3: CASSLSHRGGTEAFF; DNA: TGTGCCAGCAGTTTATCCCACAGGGGGGGCACTGAAGCTTTCTTT
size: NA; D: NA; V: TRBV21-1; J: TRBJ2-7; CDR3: CASSKDGSEGVGDEQYF; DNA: TGTGCCAGCAGCAAAGACGGTTCAGAGGGGGTGGGCGACGAGCAGTACTTC
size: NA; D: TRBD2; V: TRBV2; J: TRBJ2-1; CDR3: CASSVAGGGEQFF; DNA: TGTGCCAGCAGTGTGGCGGGAGGCGGTGAGCAGTTCTTC
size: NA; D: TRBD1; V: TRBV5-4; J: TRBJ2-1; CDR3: CASSLSGTGYYNEQFF; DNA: TGTGCCAGCAGCCTATCCGGGACAGGATACTACAATGAGCAGTTCTTC
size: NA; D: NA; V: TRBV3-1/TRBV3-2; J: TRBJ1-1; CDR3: CATRGSAHAEAFF; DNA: TGTGCCACGCGGGGGTCTGCCCACGCTGAAGCTTTCTTT
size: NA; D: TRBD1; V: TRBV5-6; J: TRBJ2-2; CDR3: CASSLAWTGGYTGELFF; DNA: TGTGCCAGCAGCTTGGCATGGACAGGGGGCTACACCGGGGAGCTGTTTTTT
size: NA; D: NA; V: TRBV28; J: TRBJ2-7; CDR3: CASSLEREIVFEQYF; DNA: TGTGCCAGCAGTTTAGAGAGAGAAATCGTATTTGAGCAGTACTTC
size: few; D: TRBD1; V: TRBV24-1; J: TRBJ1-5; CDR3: CATSETGDNQPQHF; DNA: TGTGCCACCAGCGAGACAGGGGACAATCAGCCCCAGCATTTT
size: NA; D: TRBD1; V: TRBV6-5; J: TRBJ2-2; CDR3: CASRGQVQLFF; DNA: TGTGCCAGCAGAGGACAGGTACAGCTGTTTTTT
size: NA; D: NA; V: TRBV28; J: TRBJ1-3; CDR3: CASSPGLGNTIYF; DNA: TGTGCCAGCAGTCCAGGGTTGGGAAACACCATATATTTT
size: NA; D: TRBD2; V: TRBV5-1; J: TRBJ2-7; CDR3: CASSLVSGRVEQYF; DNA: TGCGCCAGCAGCTTGGTTAGCGGGAGAGTCGAGCAGTACTTC
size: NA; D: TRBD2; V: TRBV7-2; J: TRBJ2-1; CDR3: CASSPASGAYNEQFF; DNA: TGTGCCAGCAGCCCCGCTAGCGGGGCCTACAATGAGCAGTTCTTC
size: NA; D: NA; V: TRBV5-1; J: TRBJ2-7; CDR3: CASSLVGGMYEQYF; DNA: TGCGCCAGCAGCTTGGTAGGCGGGATGTACGAGCAGTACTTC